The 11 T cell receptor beta chains below were found in one sample sequenced in a study of blood T cell repertoires in COVID-19. Measured with immunoSEQ multiplex PCR; TCRdb has only the in-frame clones, and not every one. The table shows approximately 160,000 clones, with around 84% occurring only once. Sequencing used PBMCs or T cells enriched from blood (not recorded which). These TCRs come from a woman between 50 and 59 years old who had recovered from COVID-19.

J is TRBJ1-5 and V is TRBV6-2 or TRBV6-3, with D unresolved. The CDR3 extends over 13 amino acids. In germline, CDR1 is MNHEY, CDR2 SVGEGT. Trimming cost V 4 bases and J 0 bases, with 4 bases left between them. The CDR3 DNA is TGTGCCAGCAGTTCCCATAGCAATCAGCCCCAGCATTTT. Translation: CASSSHSNQPQHF.

The chain combines TRBV27 with TRBJ2-7; possibly TRBD2 for D (5 bases). The CDR3 totals 14 residues. Trimming cost V 5 bases and J 1 base, with 12 bases left between them. Looked up from germline, CDR1 is MNHEY and CDR2 is SMNVEV (reference sequence). CDR3 nucleotides: TGTGCCAGCAGTAGGGTGGGGAGTTCCTACGAGCAGTACTTC. Translating it yields CASSRVGSSYEQYF.

The V and J genes are TRBV12-3 or TRBV12-4 and TRBJ1-2; 7 nucleotides line up with TRBD1. V lost 5 bases and J lost 8; bases outside the gene matches: 5. This CDR3 is built from 12 residues. This CDR3 reads CASSPGTDGYTF. In DNA form, the CDR3 reads TGTGCCAGCAGTCCGGGGACAGACGGCTACACCTTC.

The chain combines TRBV7-2 with TRBJ2-5, with 12 bases that match TRBD2. The CDR3 extends over 17 amino acids. Germline loops: CDR1 SGHTA, CDR2 FQGNSA. V lost 6 bases to trimming and J lost 5 bases; unmatched junction nucleotides: 13. The CDR3 DNA is TGTGCCAGCAGACGCGACACTAGCGGGAGGCGGGCGGAGACCCAGTACTTC. Translation gives CASRRDTSGRRAETQYF.

The rearrangement uses TRBV11-2 and TRBJ2-7, with 9 bases aligning to TRBD2. Per the germline V gene, CDR1 is SGHAT and CDR2 is FQNNGV. V trimming: 4 bases; J trimming: 4 bases; junction bases outside the gene matches: 17. This CDR3 has 18 amino acids. The CDR3 DNA follows: TGTGCCAGCAGCTACAGTAGCGCGGGAGGGCCTCTGGGGTACGAGCAGTACTTC. Translating gives CASSYSSAGGPLGYEQYF.

The V and J genes are TRBV19 and TRBJ1-5; 7 nucleotides agree with TRBD1. Germline lookup yields CDR1 LNHDA and CDR2 SQIVND (reference sequence). The CDR3 spans 12 residues. The ends lost 6 bases at V and 7 bases at J; junction bases unmatched: 3. CDR3 nucleotide sequence: TGTGCCAGTAGAGACAGGGTACAGCCCCAGCATTTT. This encodes CASRDRVQPQHF.

This sequence joins TRBV10-3 and TRBJ1-1; D possibly corresponds to TRBD1 (6 bases). The germline V gene has CDR1 ENHRY and CDR2 SYGVKD. The CDR3 length is 14 residues. V was trimmed by 4 bases and J by 1 base, leaving 10 bases between them. This chain's CDR3 is CAISGDIQNTEAFF. The DNA for the CDR3 is TGTGCCATCAGTGGGGACATCCAGAACACTGAAGCTTTCTTT.

This sequence joins TRBV7-9 and TRBJ2-7, with D perhaps TRBD1 (5 bases). V gave up 2 bases and J gave up 7 bases, with 9 bases separating them. CDR1 is SEHNR and CDR2 is FQNEAQ in the germline V gene (reference sequence). CDR3 length: 12 residues. CDR3 region: CASSLPNREQYF. The DNA of the CDR3 is TGTGCCAGCAGCTTACCAAACAGGGAGCAGTACTTC.

The rearrangement links TRBV7-8 to TRBJ1-5; no firm D call. Germline CDR1 and CDR2: SGHVS and FQNEAQ. Trimming cost V 1 base and J 5 bases, with 15 bases left between them. This CDR3 is built from 16 residues. The CDR3 sequence is CASSLEYAGWDQPQHF. The DNA of the CDR3 is TGTGCCAGCAGCTTAGAATACGCAGGATGGGATCAGCCCCAGCATTTT.

This sequence joins TRBV6-2 or TRBV6-3 and TRBJ2-7, with D possibly being TRBD1 (5 bases). The germline V and J ends were trimmed by 5 bases and 5 bases, with 25 bases remaining between them. Germline V lookup: CDR1 MNHEY, CDR2 SVGEGT. This CDR3 has 17 residues. The CDR3 bases are TGTGCCAGCAGTATTCGCTCAACCAGGGTAATAACAGACGAGCAGTACTTC. Residues: CASSIRSTRVITDEQYF.

The gene calls are TRBV27 and TRBJ2-7; maybe TRBD2 (6 bases). The CDR3 loop spans 16 amino acids. V lost 4 bases and J lost 0, with 16 bases in between. Germline CDR1 MNHEY, CDR2 SMNVEV (reference sequence). CDR3 residues: CASSWTRGLASYEQYF. As DNA, the CDR3 is TGTGCCAGCAGTTGGACCCGGGGACTGGCCTCCTACGAGCAGTACTTC.